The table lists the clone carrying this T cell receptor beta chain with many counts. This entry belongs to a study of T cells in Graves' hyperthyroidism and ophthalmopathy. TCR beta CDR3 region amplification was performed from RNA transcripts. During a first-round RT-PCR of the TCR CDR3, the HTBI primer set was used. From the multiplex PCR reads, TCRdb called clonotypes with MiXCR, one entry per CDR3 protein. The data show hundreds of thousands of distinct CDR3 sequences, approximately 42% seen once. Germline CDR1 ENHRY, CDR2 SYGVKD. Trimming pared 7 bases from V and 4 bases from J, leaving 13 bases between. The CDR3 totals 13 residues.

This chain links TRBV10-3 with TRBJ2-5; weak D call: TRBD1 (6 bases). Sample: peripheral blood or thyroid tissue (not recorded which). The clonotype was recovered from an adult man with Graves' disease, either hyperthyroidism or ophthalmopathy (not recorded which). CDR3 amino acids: CAIMDSPRETQYF. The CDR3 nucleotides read TGTGCCATCATGGACAGTCCGAGAGAGACCCAGTACTTC.